These 29 T cell receptor beta chains share one sample of origin, sequenced in a study of glioma-infiltrating T cells. Amplification of TCR alpha and beta CDR3 regions from RNA used iRepertoire nested multiplex PCR. TCRdb re-called the multiplex PCR reads with MiXCR, one entry per CDR3 protein. Of about 410,000 distinct CDR3 sequences listed, more than 35% were seen once; the top ten hold about 11%. Sequences were obtained from glioma tissue, nonneoplastic brain tissue, or PBMCs (not recorded which). These receptors were taken from a human donor with low-grade glioma or glioblastoma, undergoing nonglioma brain surgery, or in good health (not recorded which).

Concerning this clonotype itself: A clone one base away is much larger, so this may be a read error. This is likely a read error, given that the CDR3 carries no conserved phenylalanine or tryptophan at its end. V usage is TRBV6-5 and J usage is TRBJ2-5; perhaps TRBD1 as D (5 bases). Germline-derived CDR1 and CDR2 are MNHEY and SVGAGI. The CDR3 is 14 amino acids. Trimming took off 5 bases at V and 1 base at J, with 11 bases between the two ends. The CDR3 nucleotides read TGTGCCAGCAGTCAATTGACAGTCCAAGAGACCCAGTACTTA. Encoded protein: CASSQLTVQETQYL.

In the case of this clonotype: A single base separates this from a much larger clone, so it may be a read error. The J gene is TRBJ2-3, the V gene TRBV28, with TRBD2 as a possible D gene (6 bases). The CDR3 is 14 amino acids. The germline V gene encodes CDR1 MDHEN and CDR2 SYDVKM. Trimming pared 6 bases from V and 4 bases from J, leaving 14 bases between. CDR3 amino acids: CASSPGDSADTQYF. Written as DNA, the CDR3 is TGTGCCAGCAGCCCGGGGGATAGCGCAGATACGCAGTATTTT.

As to this clonotype: A much larger clone lies a single base off, so this may be a read error. The chain carries TRBV27 and TRBJ2-1, with D uncertain. CDR1 is MNHEY, CDR2 SMNVEV, per germline (reference sequence). This CDR3 is 13 amino acids long. V was pared by 11 bases and J by 5 bases, with 16 bases between. The CDR3 protein is CAAMYLTHNEQFF. CDR3 DNA: TGTGCCGCTATGTATCTTACCCACAATGAGCAGTTCTTC.

The table lists this clonotype with a few counts. The CDR3 region has the DNA TGTGCCAGCAGCCGGACAGGGCGCGGAAACACCATATATTTT. It encodes CASSRTGRGNTIYF. This rearrangement joins TRBV7-8 to TRBJ1-3, with TRBD1 matching 8 bases. Germline CDR1 SGHVS, CDR2 FQNEAQ. The junction had 4 bases not matched to a gene; V was cut back by 5 bases and J by 4 bases. CDR3 length: 14 amino acids.

This clonotype came up once. The chain joins TRBV7-2 to TRBJ2-3; D is possibly TRBD2 (6 bases). This CDR3 is 13 amino acids long. Germline values: CDR1 SGHTA, CDR2 FQGNSA. V lost 8 bases to trimming and J lost 5 bases, with 14 bases between them. The CDR3: CASGGRDEDTQYF. The CDR3 DNA reads TGTGCCAGCGGTGGGCGGGACGAAGATACGCAGTATTTT.

To note about this clonotype: This clone may be a read error of a much larger clone one base away. The chain has TRBV27 and TRBJ2-1; possibly TRBD1 for D (6 bases). The CDR3 consists of 15 residues. Germline V gene sequence: CDR1 MNHEY, CDR2 SMNVEV (reference sequence). CDR3 bases: TGTGCCAGCAGTTTACGGGACATCTCCTACAATCAGCAGTTCTTC. Translation: CASSLRDISYNQQFF.

With regard to this clonotype: This may stem from a read error, because a much larger clone lies one nucleotide away. The chain combines TRBV28 with TRBJ1-3; D is unresolved. The V gene's germline CDR1 is MDHEN and CDR2 SYDVKM. The CDR3 has 14 residues. Trimming shortened V by 4 bases and J by 4 bases, and 11 bases separated the two germline ends. The CDR3 reads CASSSPELGNTIYF. DNA of the CDR3: TGTGCCAGCAGTTCCCCTGAACTCGGAAACACCATATATTTT.

In its sample, this clonotype was seen many times. The rearrangement links TRBV6-2 or TRBV6-3 to TRBJ1-1; D remains ambiguous. The CDR3 covers 12 residues. Trimming cost V 6 bases and J 1 base, with 6 bases left between them. Germline V CDR1 and CDR2: MNHEY, SVGEGT. The CDR3 spells CASSRENTEAFF. In nucleotides, the CDR3 is TGTGCCAGCAGCCGGGAGAACACTGAAGCTTTCTTT.

This clonotype was detected a few times. The V call is TRBV4-2, the J call TRBJ2-1; TRBD2 agrees at 8 bases. Germline V gene lookup returns CDR1 LGHNA and CDR2 YNFKEQ. The CDR3 sequence is 19 residues long. Unmatched junction bases numbered 12, after V lost 0 bases and J lost 2 bases. The DNA for the CDR3 is TGTGCCAGCAGCCAAGAACCCGGACAGCGGGGGCGTCCCTACAATGAGCAGTTCTTC. This translates into CASSQEPGQRGRPYNEQFF.

This clonotype was recorded a few times. The chain has TRBV19 and TRBJ2-3; weak D call: TRBD2 (5 bases). CDR3 length: 15 residues. The germline V gene encodes CDR1 LNHDA and CDR2 SQIVND (reference sequence). Trimming cost V 4 bases and J 6 bases, with 17 bases left between them. DNA of the CDR3: TGTGCCAGTAGTAAGGCGGACTCCCATCGGGATACGCAGTATTTT. Amino acid sequence: CASSKADSHRDTQYF.

This clonotype was seen repeatedly, ten times or more. The CDR3 protein is CASSTGGVINEQFF. CDR3 sequence (DNA): TGTGCCAGCAGCACCGGGGGAGTTATCAATGAGCAGTTCTTC. V is TRBV7-2 and J is TRBJ2-1; a possible D gene is TRBD2 (6 bases). The V end lost 5 bases, the J end lost 6 bases, and 14 bases lay between the germline ends. There are 14 residues in the CDR3. Germline V lookup: CDR1 SGHTA, CDR2 FQGNSA.

This clonotype showed up just a few times. The chain links TRBV28 to TRBJ1-2; possible D gene TRBD1, 5 bases. The V end lost 4 bases, the J end lost 0 bases, and 18 bases lay between the germline ends. CDR1 and CDR2 (germline): MDHEN, SYDVKM. The CDR3 is made up of 17 amino acids. The CDR3 DNA follows: TGTGCCAGCAGTTCCCCCGGGCAGGGTATTTCTAACTATGGCTACACCTTC. Protein product: CASSSPGQGISNYGYTF.

This clonotype turned up a few times. The chain has TRBV5-1 and TRBJ1-2, with 8 bases that match TRBD1. The CDR3 is 14 residues long. V lost 3 bases to trimming and J lost 5 bases; unmatched junction nucleotides: 6. The germline V gene has CDR1 SGHRS and CDR2 YFSETQ. The chain's CDR3 is CASSSTGGWYGYTF. The CDR3 DNA is TGCGCCAGCAGCTCTACAGGGGGTTGGTATGGCTACACCTTC.

Turning to this clonotype: This may stem from a read error, because a much larger clone lies one nucleotide away. The chain recombines TRBV6-1 with TRBJ1-5; no reliable D call. Germline lookup yields CDR1 MNHNS and CDR2 SASEGT. This CDR3 has 13 residues. Trimming took off 5 bases at V and 3 bases at J, with 8 bases between the two ends. This CDR3 reads CASSLPVNQPQHF. DNA of the CDR3: TGTGCCAGCAGTTTGCCGGTCAATCAGCCCCAGCATTTT.

The table lists this clonotype with a few counts. V usage is TRBV14 and J usage is TRBJ2-5; 10 bases map to TRBD1. Trimming removed 6 bases from V and 5 bases from J; junction bases left unmatched: 9. The germline V gene has CDR1 SGHDN and CDR2 FVKESK. The CDR3 length is 15 residues. The CDR3 region is CASRSRDRGMETQYF. Here the CDR3 DNA reads TGTGCCAGCAGAAGCCGGGACAGGGGAATGGAGACCCAGTACTTC. Variable domain in full (rest from reference TRBV14 and TRBJ2-5): EAGVTQFPSHSVIEKGQTVTLRCDPISGHDNLYWYRRVMGKEIKFLLHFVKESKQDESGMPNNRFLAERTGGTYSTLKVQPAELEDSGVYFCASRSRDRGMETQYFGPGTRLLVL.

This clonotype was recorded at least ten times. The V call is TRBV6-1, the J call TRBJ1-1; D may be TRBD1 (6 bases). The CDR3 totals 12 residues. Looked up from germline, CDR1 is MNHNS and CDR2 is SASEGT. Trimming stripped 6 bases from V and 8 bases from J, with 13 bases between. The CDR3 reads CASSHREGEAFF. DNA of the CDR3: TGTGCCAGCAGCCACAGGGAGGGGGAAGCTTTCTTT.

This clonotype was detected only once. A much bigger clone sits one base away, suggesting this may be a read error. The chain recombines TRBV27 with TRBJ2-7; no clear D gene. From germline, CDR1 is MNHEY and CDR2 SMNVEV (reference sequence). This CDR3 comprises 13 residues. The DNA for the CDR3 is TGTTCCAGCAAAGTAGGAGAAACCTACGAGCAGTACTTC. The encoded protein is CSSKVGETYEQYF.

In this sample, this clonotype turned up many times. V is TRBV27 and J is TRBJ2-7; 8 bases are shared with TRBD2. The germline CDR1 and CDR2 sequences are MNHEY and SMNVEV (reference sequence). This CDR3 is 12 amino acids long. V was pared by 3 bases and J by 7 bases, with 2 bases of the junction left unmatched. The CDR3 is CASSFASGEQYF. CDR3 sequence (DNA): TGTGCCAGCAGTTTTGCTAGCGGGGAGCAGTACTTC.

The sample holds many counts of this clonotype. This chain joins TRBV27 and TRBJ1-5; the D is unclear. CDR3 length equals 14 residues. Between the trimmed V and J ends, which lost 4 bases and 9 bases, there was a span of 16 bases. The V gene's germline CDR1 is MNHEY and CDR2 SMNVEV (reference sequence). The CDR3 loop reads CASSSYMPLGPQHF. In DNA form, the CDR3 reads TGTGCCAGCAGTTCCTACATGCCCCTTGGGCCCCAGCATTTT.

About this clonotype: A much bigger clone sits one base away, suggesting this may be a read error. The chain carries TRBV27 and TRBJ2-1, with 7 bases fitting TRBD2. Germline trimming cut 2 bases from V and 2 bases from J; bases unmatched to any gene: 3. CDR1 and CDR2 (germline): MNHEY, SMNVEV (reference sequence). The CDR3 is 15 residues long. The CDR3 nucleotides read TGTGCCAGCAGTTTAATGCTAGCGGCCTACAATGAGCAGTTCTTC. Translated: CASSLMLAAYNEQFF.

This clonotype was counted many times. The chain is built from TRBV27 and TRBJ1-2; D possibly corresponds to TRBD1 (6 bases). The V gene's germline CDR1 is MNHEY and CDR2 SMNVEV (reference sequence). The V end was cut by 5 bases, the J end by 9 bases, with 19 bases between. This CDR3 is built from 14 residues. CDR3 sequence (DNA): TGTGCCAGCAGTCCCGGTTCTCAGGGGCAGAGCTACACCTTC. It translates to CASSPGSQGQSYTF.

This clonotype was found a few times. The chain combines TRBV2 with TRBJ2-3; unclear D gene. CDR3 length: 12 residues. From germline, CDR1 is SNHLY and CDR2 FYNNEI. The V end was cut by 6 bases, the J end by 3 bases, with 7 bases between. The CDR3 region is CASSAETDTQYF. The CDR3 DNA is TGTGCCAGCAGCGCAGAAACAGATACGCAGTATTTT. Together with reference TRBV2 and TRBJ2-3, the CDR3 gives the full variable domain: EPEVTQTPSHQVTQMGQEVILRCVPISNHLYFYWYRQILGQKVEFLVSFYNNEISEKSEIFDDQFSVERPDGSNFTLKIRSTKLEDSAMYFCASSAETDTQYFGPGTRLTVL.

This clonotype was counted only a few times. CDR3 bases: TGTGCCAGCAGCGTCGGCGCCTCCAATGGAAACACCATATATTTT. The encoded protein is CASSVGASNGNTIYF. The chain is built from TRBV4-2 and TRBJ1-3; D call uncertain. Germline V gene data show CDR1 as LGHNA and CDR2 as YNFKEQ. The CDR3 loop spans 15 amino acids. V lost 5 bases and J lost 3, with 14 bases in between.

Comment on this clonotype: A read error may account for a junction end that differs from germline. The chain carries TRBV3-1 and TRBJ1-5, with D hard to call. The CDR3 totals 15 residues. Looked up from germline, CDR1 is LGHDT and CDR2 is YNNKEL (reference sequence). DNA for the CDR3: TGTGCCAGCAGCCAAACTCAGGACGGTAATCAGCCCCATCATTTT. Amino acids: CASSQTQDGNQPHHF. The full variable domain, with the rest looked up from reference TRBV3-1 and TRBJ1-5, is DTAVSQTPKYLVTQMGNDKSIKCEQNLGHDTMYWYKQDSKKFLKIMFSYNNKELIINETVPNRFSPKSPDKAHLNLHINSLELGDSAVYFCASSQTQDGNQPHHFGDGTRLSIL.

This clonotype was seen ten or more times. V is TRBV15 and J is TRBJ2-1; 12 nucleotides line up with TRBD2. The V gene end was trimmed by 4 bases and the J gene end by 7 bases; junction bases not matched to a gene: 5. The CDR3 runs 15 residues. CDR1 is LNHNV and CDR2 is YYDKDF in the germline V gene (reference sequence). The CDR3 DNA follows: TGTGCCACCAGCAAGACTAGCGGGAGTGTAAATGAGCAGTTCTTC. Its protein is CATSKTSGSVNEQFF.

A note on this clonotype: Given a much more abundant clone one base away, this may be a read error. The gene calls are TRBV20-1 and TRBJ2-7, with D uncertain. CDR1 is DFQATT and CDR2 is SNEGSKA in the germline V gene (reference sequence). CDR3 length equals 15 residues. V dropped 4 bases and J dropped 3 bases, with 19 bases sitting between them. In DNA, the CDR3 is TGCAGTGCTACCCTCCGCCTAGGGAATGTCTACGAGCAGTACTTC. Protein sequence: CSATLRLGNVYEQYF.

Regarding this clonotype: Since a much larger clone is just one base distant, this may be a read error. The V and J genes are TRBV27 and TRBJ2-7, with a possible D match to TRBD1 (5 bases). CDR1 and CDR2 (germline): MNHEY, SMNVEV (reference sequence). This CDR3 spans 13 amino acids. DNA of the CDR3: TGTGCCGGCAGTTGGGGCGATGCCTACGAGCAGTACTTC. Amino acid sequence: CAGSWGDAYEQYF.

As for this clonotype: This clone may be a read error of a much larger clone one base away. V usage is TRBV7-9 and J usage is TRBJ2-1; the match to TRBD2 covers 11 bases. The CDR3 has 15 amino acids. CDR1 and CDR2 from the germline V gene are SEHNR and FQNEAQ (reference sequence). The CDR3 region has the DNA TGTGGCAGCAGCTTAGATAGCGGGAGGGCCGATGAGCAGTTCTTC. It specifies CGSSLDSGRADEQFF.

A word on this clonotype: A much larger clone is a single base away; this may be a read error. The chain combines TRBV20-1 with TRBJ2-7; TRBD2 might be the D (6 bases). Trimming shortened V by 1 base and J by 3 bases, and 7 bases separated the two germline ends. The germline V gene has CDR1 DFQATT and CDR2 SNEGSKA (reference sequence). The CDR3 contains 12 residues. The CDR3 region is CSARGRDYEQYF. Written as DNA, the CDR3 is TGCAGTGCTAGAGGGCGGGACTACGAGCAGTACTTC.